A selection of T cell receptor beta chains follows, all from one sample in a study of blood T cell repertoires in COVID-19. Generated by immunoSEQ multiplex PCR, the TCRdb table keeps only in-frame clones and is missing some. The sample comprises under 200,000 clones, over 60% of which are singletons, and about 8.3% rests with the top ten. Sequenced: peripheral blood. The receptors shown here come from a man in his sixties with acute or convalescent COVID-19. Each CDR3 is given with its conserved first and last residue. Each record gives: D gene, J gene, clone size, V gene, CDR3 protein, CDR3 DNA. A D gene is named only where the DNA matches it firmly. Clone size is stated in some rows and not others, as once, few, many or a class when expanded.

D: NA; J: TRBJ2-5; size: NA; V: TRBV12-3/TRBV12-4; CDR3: CASGHTEQETQYF; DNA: TGTGCCAGCGGACACACAGAGCAAGAGACCCAGTACTTC
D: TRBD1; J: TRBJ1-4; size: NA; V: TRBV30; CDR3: CAWTLTGGNEKLFF; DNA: TGTGCCTGGACCCTGACAGGGGGGAATGAAAAACTGTTTTTT
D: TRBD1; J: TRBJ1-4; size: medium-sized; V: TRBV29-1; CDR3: CSVGAQGTNEKLFF; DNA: TGCAGCGTTGGGGCACAGGGGACTAATGAAAAACTGTTTTTT
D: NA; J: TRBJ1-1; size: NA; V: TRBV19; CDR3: CASLTWAIPEAFF; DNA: TGTGCCAGCCTGACCTGGGCCATCCCTGAAGCTTTCTTT
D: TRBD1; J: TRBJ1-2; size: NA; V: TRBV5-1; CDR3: CASSSLNRGLDYGYTF; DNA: TGCGCCAGCAGCTCCTTAAACAGGGGGCTGGACTATGGCTACACCTTC
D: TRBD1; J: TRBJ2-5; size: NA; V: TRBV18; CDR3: CASSPLTGSSLGETQYF; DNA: TGTGCCAGCTCACCCCTGACAGGGTCGTCTCTAGGAGAGACCCAGTACTTC
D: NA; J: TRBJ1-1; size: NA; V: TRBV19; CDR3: CASSIDQRALEAFF; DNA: TGTGCCAGTAGTATAGATCAGAGGGCCTTGGAAGCTTTCTTT
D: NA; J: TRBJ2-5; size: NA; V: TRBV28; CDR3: CASSLQGAGPQETQYF; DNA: TGTGCCAGCAGTTTACAAGGCGCAGGGCCTCAAGAGACCCAGTACTTC
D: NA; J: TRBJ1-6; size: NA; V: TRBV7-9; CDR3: CASSWGQYNSPLHF; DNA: TGTGCCAGCAGCTGGGGACAATATAATTCACCCCTCCACTTT
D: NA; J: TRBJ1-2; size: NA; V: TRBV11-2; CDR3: CASSFAGNYGYTF; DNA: TGTGCCAGCAGCTTTGCGGGAAACTATGGCTACACCTTC
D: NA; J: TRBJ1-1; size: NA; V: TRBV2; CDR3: CASSGESRTEAFF; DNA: TGTGCCAGCAGTGGAGAAAGCAGGACTGAAGCTTTCTTT
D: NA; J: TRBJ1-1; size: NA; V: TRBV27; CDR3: CASSLQEAMNTEAFF; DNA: TGTGCCAGCAGCCTCCAGGAGGCTATGAACACTGAAGCTTTCTTT
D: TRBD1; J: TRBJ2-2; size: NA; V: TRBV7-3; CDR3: CASSSRQGDTGELFF; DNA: TGTGCCAGCAGCTCGAGACAGGGTGATACCGGGGAGCTGTTTTTT
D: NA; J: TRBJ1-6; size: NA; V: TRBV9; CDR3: CASSAPGTPLHF; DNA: TGTGCCAGCAGCGCGCCGGGTACACCCCTCCACTTT
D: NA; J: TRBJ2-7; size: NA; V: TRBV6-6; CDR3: CASSSTGRGSEQYF; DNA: TGTGCCAGCAGTTCTACAGGGAGAGGGAGCGAGCAGTACTTC
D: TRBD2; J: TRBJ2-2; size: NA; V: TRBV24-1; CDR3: CATSDYGTSGGTNTGELFF; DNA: TGTGCCACCAGTGATTACGGGACTAGCGGGGGGACTAACACCGGGGAGCTGTTTTTT
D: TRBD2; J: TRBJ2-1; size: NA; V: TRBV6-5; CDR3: CASVLSGGGYNEQFF; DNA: TGTGCCAGCGTACTGAGCGGGGGGGGTTACAATGAGCAGTTCTTC
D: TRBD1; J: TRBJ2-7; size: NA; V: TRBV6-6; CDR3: CASSSQGAEPYEQYF; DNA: TGTGCCAGCAGTTCCCAGGGGGCAGAGCCCTACGAGCAGTACTTC
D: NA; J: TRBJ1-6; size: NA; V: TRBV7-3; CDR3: CASSPGGSRSPLHF; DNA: TGTGCCAGCAGCCCGGGCGGGAGTCGATCACCCCTCCACTTT
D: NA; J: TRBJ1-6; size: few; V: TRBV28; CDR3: CASSLFAGDNSPLHF; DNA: TGTGCCAGCAGTTTATTTGCAGGGGATAATTCACCCCTCCACTTT
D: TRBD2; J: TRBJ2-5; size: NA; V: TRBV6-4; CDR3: CASSETSGGQETQYF; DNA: TGTGCCAGCAGTGAAACTAGCGGGGGCCAAGAGACCCAGTACTTC
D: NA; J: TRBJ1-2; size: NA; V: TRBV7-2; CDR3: CASSLGQGLNYGYTF; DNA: TGTGCCAGCAGCTTGGGGCAGGGACTTAACTATGGCTACACCTTC
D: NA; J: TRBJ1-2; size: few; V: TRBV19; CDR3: CASSRTVYGYTF; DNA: TGTGCCAGTAGTCGGACAGTCTATGGCTACACCTTC
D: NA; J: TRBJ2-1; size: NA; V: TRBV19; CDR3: CASSISANRDSYNEQFF; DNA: TGTGCCAGTAGTATCTCCGCAAACCGGGACTCCTACAATGAGCAGTTCTTC
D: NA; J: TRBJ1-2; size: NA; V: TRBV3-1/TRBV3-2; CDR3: CASSPVRGWSYGYTF; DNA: TGTGCCAGCAGCCCGGTAAGGGGATGGTCCTATGGCTACACCTTC
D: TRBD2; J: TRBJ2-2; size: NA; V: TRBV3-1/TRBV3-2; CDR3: CASSRKAGAAGTGELFF; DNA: TGTGCCAGCAGCCGAAAAGCGGGGGCCGCGGGGACCGGGGAGCTGTTTTTT
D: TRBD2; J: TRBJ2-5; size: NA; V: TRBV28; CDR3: CASTPKPGLAGVETQYF; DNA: TGTGCCAGCACTCCAAAACCGGGACTAGCGGGGGTAGAGACCCAGTACTTC
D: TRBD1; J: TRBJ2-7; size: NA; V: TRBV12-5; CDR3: CASGTGQGWYEQYF; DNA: TGTGCTAGTGGTACGGGACAGGGTTGGTACGAGCAGTACTTC
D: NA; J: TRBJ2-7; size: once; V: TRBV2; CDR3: CASSDPTGPYEQYF; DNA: TGTGCCAGCAGTGATCCGACAGGACCCTACGAGCAGTACTTC
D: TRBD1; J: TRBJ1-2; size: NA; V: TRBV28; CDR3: CASRDRGYGYTF; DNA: TGTGCCAGCCGGGACAGGGGTTACGGCTACACCTTC
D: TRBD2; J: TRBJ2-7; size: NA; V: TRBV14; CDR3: CASSLWDYPYEQYF; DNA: TGTGCCAGCAGCCTTTGGGACTACCCCTACGAGCAGTACTTC
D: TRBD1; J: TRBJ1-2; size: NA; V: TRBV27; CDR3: CASSLEGTGGNYGYTF; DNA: TGTGCCAGCAGTTTGGAGGGGACAGGGGGTAACTATGGCTACACCTTC
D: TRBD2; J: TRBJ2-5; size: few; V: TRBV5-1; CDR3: CASSSGLAEETQYF; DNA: TGCGCCAGCAGCTCCGGACTAGCGGAAGAGACCCAGTACTTC
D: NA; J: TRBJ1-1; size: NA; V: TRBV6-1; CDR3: CASSEATGLGTEAFF; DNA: TGTGCCAGCAGTGAAGCTACAGGGCTGGGCACTGAAGCTTTCTTT
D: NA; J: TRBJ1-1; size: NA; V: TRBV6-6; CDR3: CASRRVGGISNTEAFF; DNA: TGTGCCAGCAGGAGGGTTGGAGGGATATCGAACACTGAAGCTTTCTTT
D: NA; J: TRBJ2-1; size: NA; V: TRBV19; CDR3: CASSMAGQGGNEQFF; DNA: TGTGCCAGTAGTATGGCTGGGCAGGGGGGCAATGAGCAGTTCTTC
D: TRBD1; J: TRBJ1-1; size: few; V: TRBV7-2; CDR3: CASSFTGGTEAFF; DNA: TGTGCCAGCAGCTTTACAGGGGGGACTGAAGCTTTCTTT
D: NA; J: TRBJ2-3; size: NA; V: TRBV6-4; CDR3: CASSVDRRKTQYF; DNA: TGTGCCAGCAGTGTCGACAGAAGGAAAACGCAGTATTTT
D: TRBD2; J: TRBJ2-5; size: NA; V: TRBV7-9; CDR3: CASSLGGGASLETQYF; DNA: TGTGCCAGCAGCTTAGGCGGGGGGGCTTCTTTGGAGACCCAGTACTTC
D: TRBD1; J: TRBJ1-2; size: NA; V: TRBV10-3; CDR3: CAISESSRQGGQANYGYTF; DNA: TGTGCCATCAGTGAGTCCTCAAGGCAGGGGGGCCAAGCTAACTATGGCTACACCTTC
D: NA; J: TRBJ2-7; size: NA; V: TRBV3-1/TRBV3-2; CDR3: CASSQERGHKQYF; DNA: TGTGCCAGCAGCCAAGAACGAGGGCACAAGCAGTACTTC
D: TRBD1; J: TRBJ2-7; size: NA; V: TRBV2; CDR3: CASSRDREYEQYF; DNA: TGTGCCAGCTCTAGGGACAGGGAGTACGAGCAGTACTTC
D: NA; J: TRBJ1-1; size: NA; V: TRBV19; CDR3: CASSIGDQTGTEAFF; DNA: TGTGCCAGTAGTATAGGAGATCAAACGGGCACTGAAGCTTTCTTT
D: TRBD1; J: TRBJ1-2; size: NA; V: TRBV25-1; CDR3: CASSGRGPGGYTF; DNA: TGTGCCAGCAGTGGAAGGGGGCCCGGAGGCTACACCTTC
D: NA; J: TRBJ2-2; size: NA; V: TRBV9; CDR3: CASSPTRGLGTGELFF; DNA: TGTGCCAGCAGCCCTACGAGGGGGTTGGGGACCGGGGAGCTGTTTTTT
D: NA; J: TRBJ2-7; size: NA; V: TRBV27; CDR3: CASRSSFRSYEQYF; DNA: TGTGCCAGCCGGTCGAGCTTCCGATCCTACGAGCAGTACTTC
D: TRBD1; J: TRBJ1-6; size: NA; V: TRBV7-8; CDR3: CASSPTTGVSDSPLHF; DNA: TGTGCCAGCAGCCCGACGACAGGGGTTAGTGATTCACCCCTCCACTTT
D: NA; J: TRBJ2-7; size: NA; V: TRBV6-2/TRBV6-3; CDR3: CASSYVLTGPTTEQYF; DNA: TGTGCCAGCAGTTACGTGTTGACAGGACCTACTACCGAGCAGTACTTC